This T cell receptor beta chain was retrieved from a study of early stage breast cancer tumors. Whole-study context: Average read coverage per sample was 7.5 to 10-fold.

Generated by immunoSEQ multiplex PCR, the TCRdb table keeps only in-frame clones and is missing some. This sample carries roughly 4,700 clones, around 66% of them seen once, and the ten largest clones take about 23%. V dropped 0 bases and J dropped 1 base, with 3 bases sitting between them. The CDR3 covers 14 residues. Per germline, CDR1 SGHTA and CDR2 FQGNSA. The sample taken for sequencing was breast tumor tissue. The chain carries TRBV7-2 and TRBJ2-2; D is undetermined. The TCR was taken from a person between 45 and 65 years old with breast cancer. CDR3 coding DNA: TGTGCCAGCAGCTTAGCTTTGAACACCGGGGAGCTGTTTTTT. This sequence encodes CASSLALNTGELFF.